The next 3 T cell receptor beta chains were all read from a single sample in a study of shared clonotypes between healthy human individuals. Profiling relied on immunoSEQ multiplex PCR, and the TCRdb table lists in-frame clones only, not all of them. The sample records about 320,000 clones, roughly 87% being singletons. Specimen: memory CD8+ T cells sorted from blood. The sample's subset: CD45RO+ cells pooled with CCR7-negative TemRA cells. The receptors originated from a man aged 18 to 35 in good health.

This clone has just one count. For the CDR3, the DNA is TGCGCCAGCAGCCCCCGGTCCGTTCGCACTGAAGCTTTCTTT. This sequence encodes CASSPRSVRTEAFF. The V and J genes are TRBV4-3 and TRBJ1-1; D ambiguous. V lost 4 bases, J lost 4 bases, and 13 bases lay in between. Germline V gives CDR1 LGHNA, CDR2 YSLEER. CDR3 length equals 14 residues.

The J gene is TRBJ2-7, the V gene TRBV7-6; D unresolved. The CDR3 loop spans 14 amino acids. Germline lookup yields CDR1 SGHVS and CDR2 FNYEAQ. Trimming shortened V by 1 base and J by 1 base, and 8 bases separated the two germline ends. The CDR3 sequence: CASSLETVSYEQYF. Here the CDR3 DNA reads TGTGCCAGCAGCTTAGAGACGGTTTCCTACGAGCAGTACTTC.

In DNA form, the CDR3 reads TGTGCCAGCAGCTTAATAAACACCGGGGAGCTGTTTTTT. Protein sequence: CASSLINTGELFF. This sequence joins TRBV11-2 and TRBJ2-2; unclear D gene. The germline V gene has CDR1 SGHAT and CDR2 FQNNGV. V was shortened by 2 bases and J by 2 bases, with 3 bases between the two germline ends. The CDR3 is 13 residues long.